The 11 T cell receptor beta chains given below trace back to one sample, sequenced in a study of blood T cell repertoires in COVID-19. Repertoires were generated with immunoSEQ multiplex PCR, while TCRdb's copy carries only in-frame clones and drops some. The sample lists some 370,000 clones; around 91% were seen once. Sample: peripheral blood. The receptor source for this set is a man between 18 and 35 years old with active or convalescent COVID-19.

This chain uses TRBV4-3 with TRBJ2-7; 7 bases agree with TRBD1. In germline, CDR1 is LGHNA, CDR2 YSLEER. After removal of 4 bases from V and 2 bases from J, the junction contained 5 bases not matched to a gene. The CDR3 covers 14 residues. The CDR3 loop is CASSPDRRTYEQYF. In DNA form, the CDR3 reads TGCGCCAGCAGCCCGGACAGGAGAACCTACGAGCAGTACTTC.

This chain connects TRBV27 to TRBJ2-3; 12 nucleotides line up with TRBD2. The V gene end was trimmed by 6 bases and the J gene end by 6 bases; junction bases not matched to a gene: 4. The germline V gene encodes CDR1 MNHEY and CDR2 SMNVEV (reference sequence). The CDR3 totals 14 residues. CDR3 sequence (DNA): TGTGCCAGCAGACTAGCGGGAGGATCGGATACGCAGTATTTT. Translating it yields CASRLAGGSDTQYF.

The gene calls are TRBV3-1 (or the pseudogene TRBV3-2) and TRBJ1-4; the match to TRBD1 covers 8 bases. Per the germline V gene, CDR1 is LGHDT and CDR2 is YNNKEL (reference sequence). This CDR3 contains 15 residues. The J segment lost 2 bases and the V segment lost 1 base, leaving 0 bases of the junction unmatched. CDR3 DNA: TGTGCCAGCAGCCAAGGGACAGGGACTAATGAAAAACTGTTTTTT. It translates to CASSQGTGTNEKLFF.

The genes are TRBV7-8 and TRBJ1-5, with 9 positions matching TRBD1. Germline trimming cut 1 base from V and 7 bases from J; bases unmatched to any gene: 5. The CDR3 sequence is 15 residues long. Germline-derived CDR1 and CDR2 are SGHVS and FQNEAQ. CDR3 coding DNA: TGTGCCAGCAGCTTAGGGACAGGGGTTCGACAGCCCCAGCATTTT. Translated: CASSLGTGVRQPQHF.

The V and J genes are TRBV7-6 and TRBJ1-1; D is uncertain. Germline CDR1 reads SGHVS; CDR2 reads FNYEAQ. V was shortened by 4 bases and J by 2 bases, with 8 bases between the two germline ends. This CDR3 has 13 residues. CDR3 region: CASSSTPNTEAFF. The CDR3 bases are TGTGCCAGCAGCTCGACACCTAACACTGAAGCTTTCTTT.

J is TRBJ2-3 and V is TRBV6-5, with 8 nucleotides matching TRBD1. V was clipped by 5 bases and J by 3 bases; unmatched bases: 7. The V gene's germline CDR1 is MNHEY and CDR2 SVGAGI. The CDR3 has 15 amino acids. The CDR3 sequence is CASSPWTGLTDTQYF. The DNA of the CDR3 is TGTGCCAGCAGTCCATGGACAGGGTTGACAGATACGCAGTATTTT.

V is TRBV7-2 and J is TRBJ2-3; 10 bases map to TRBD2. Germline CDR1 and CDR2: SGHTA and FQGNSA. The length of the CDR3 is 14 residues. The trim removed 5 bases at V and 6 bases at J, leaving 5 bases unmatched. For the CDR3, the DNA is TGTGCCAGCAGCCGGACTAGCGGTTCCGATACGCAGTATTTT. As protein: CASSRTSGSDTQYF.

The V gene is TRBV5-1, the J gene TRBJ1-1; 11 nucleotides match TRBD1. This CDR3 region has 15 residues. Germline V gene lookup returns CDR1 SGHRS and CDR2 YFSETQ. J lost 10 bases, V lost 4 bases, and 12 bases had no gene match. In DNA form, the CDR3 reads TGCGCCAGCAGCCCAAAAGGGGACAGGGGGGCCAGAGCTTTCTTT. It codes for CASSPKGDRGARAFF.

The chain is built from TRBV27 and TRBJ2-7, with D perhaps matching TRBD2 (6 bases). Germline CDR1 and CDR2: MNHEY and SMNVEV (reference sequence). This CDR3 has 15 residues. The V gene lost 5 bases and the J gene lost 0 bases, with 14 bases spanning the gap. Here the CDR3 reads CASSTSQGYSYEQYF. As DNA, the CDR3 is TGTGCCAGCAGTACTAGCCAGGGTTACTCCTACGAGCAGTACTTC.

This chain joins TRBV4-3 and TRBJ2-1; unclear D gene. The CDR3 is made up of 16 amino acids. Per the germline V gene, CDR1 is LGHNA and CDR2 is YSLEER. V was clipped by 1 base and J by 3 bases, with 13 bases between them. CDR3 sequence (DNA): TGCGCCAGCAGCCAAGTAAGAGCACTCGGCTACAATGAGCAGTTCTTC. Protein: CASSQVRALGYNEQFF.

The CDR3 DNA reads TGTGCCAGTAGTATGCTTGAACAGTATAGCAATCAGCCCCAGCATTTT. Its protein is CASSMLEQYSNQPQHF. V usage is TRBV19 and J usage is TRBJ1-5; D gene ambiguous. Germline-derived CDR1 and CDR2 are LNHDA and SQIVND (reference sequence). The length of the CDR3 is 16 residues. V gave up 3 bases and J gave up 0 bases, with 12 bases separating them. Variable domain in full (rest from reference TRBV19 and TRBJ1-5): DGGITQSPKYLFRKEGQNVTLSCEQNLNHDAMYWYRQDPGQGLRLIYYSQIVNDFQKGDIAEGYSVSREKKESFPLTVTSAQKNPTAFYLCASSMLEQYSNQPQHFGDGTRLSIL.